This T cell receptor beta chain was recorded in a study of OX40 agonist ivuxolimab in advanced cancers. The overall study: Patients were under 90% male with ages about 23 to 79, mean approximately 55.

The method was immunoSEQ multiplex PCR; TCRdb's version includes in-frame clones alone and lacks a portion of them. The repertoire has fewer than 90,000 clones, 70% to 90% of them found once; the top ten carry approximately 1%. Germline assignment: CDR1 SGHAT and CDR2 FQNNGV. CDR3 length equals 12 residues. V lost 3 bases, J lost 2 bases, and 2 bases lay in between. The rearrangement joins TRBV11-2 to TRBJ1-3; no firm D call. The sequence came from an adult with an advanced solid tumor such as melanoma, head and neck, liver or kidney cancer. Specimen: CD4+ or CD8+ T cells sorted from blood, collected in a trial of the OX40 agonist ivuxolimab. The CDR3 loop is CASSLPGNTIYF. The CDR3 coding sequence is TGTGCCAGCAGCTTGCCTGGAAACACCATATATTTT.